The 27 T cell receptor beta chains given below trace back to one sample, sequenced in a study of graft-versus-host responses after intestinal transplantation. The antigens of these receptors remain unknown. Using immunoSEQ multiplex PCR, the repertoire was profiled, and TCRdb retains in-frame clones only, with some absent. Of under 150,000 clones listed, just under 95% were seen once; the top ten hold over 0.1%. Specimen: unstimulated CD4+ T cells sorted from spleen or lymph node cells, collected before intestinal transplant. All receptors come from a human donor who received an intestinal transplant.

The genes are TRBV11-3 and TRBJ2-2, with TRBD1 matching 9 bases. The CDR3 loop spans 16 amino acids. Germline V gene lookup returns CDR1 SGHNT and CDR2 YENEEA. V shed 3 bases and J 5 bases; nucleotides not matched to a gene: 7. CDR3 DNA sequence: TGTGCCAGCAGCTTGGGGGACAGGGCATATACCGGGGAGCTGTTTTTT. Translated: CASSLGDRAYTGELFF.

The CDR3 DNA reads as TGTGCCTGGAGGCGAATTAGCGGGAGGGCTAGCACAGATACGCAGTATTTT. Its translation: CAWRRISGRASTDTQYF. The rearrangement links TRBV30 to TRBJ2-3, with 11 bases identical to TRBD2. V was pared by 3 bases and J by 0 bases, with 8 bases of the junction left unmatched. The CDR3 consists of 17 residues. From germline, CDR1 is GTSNPN and CDR2 SVGIG (reference sequence).

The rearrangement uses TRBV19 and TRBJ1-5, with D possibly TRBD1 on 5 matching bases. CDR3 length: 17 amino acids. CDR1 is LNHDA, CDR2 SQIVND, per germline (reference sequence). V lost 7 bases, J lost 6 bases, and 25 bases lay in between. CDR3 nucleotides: TGTGCCAGTACCCGTACGGCAGGCCAGTGGGGGGGTCAGCCCCAGCATTTT. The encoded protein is CASTRTAGQWGGQPQHF.

CDR3 amino acids: CASSPGTQDYEQYF. CDR3 nucleotides: TGTGCCAGCTCCCCCGGGACTCAGGACTACGAGCAGTACTTC. This sequence joins TRBV18 and TRBJ2-7, with a tentative D call TRBD2 (6 bases). Germline V lookup: CDR1 KGHSH, CDR2 LQKENI. The CDR3 has 14 amino acids. V shed 6 bases and J shed 3 bases, with 15 bases lying between them.

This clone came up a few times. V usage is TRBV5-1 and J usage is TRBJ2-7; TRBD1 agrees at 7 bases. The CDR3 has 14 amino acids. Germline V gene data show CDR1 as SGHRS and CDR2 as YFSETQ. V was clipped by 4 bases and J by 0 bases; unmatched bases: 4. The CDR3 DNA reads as TGCGCCAGCAGCCCCGGGACAGCCTCCTACGAGCAGTACTTC. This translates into CASSPGTASYEQYF. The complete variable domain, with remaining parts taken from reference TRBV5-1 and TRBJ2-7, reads KAGVTQTPRYLIKTRGQQVTLSCSPISGHRSVSWYQQTPGQGLQFLFEYFSETQRNKGNFPGRFSGRQFSNSRSEMNVSTLELGDSALYLCASSPGTASYEQYFGPGTRLTVT.

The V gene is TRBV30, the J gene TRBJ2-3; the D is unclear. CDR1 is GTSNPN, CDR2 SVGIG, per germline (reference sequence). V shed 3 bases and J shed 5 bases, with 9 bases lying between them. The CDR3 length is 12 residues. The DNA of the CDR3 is TGTGCCTGGAGGTGGGTAGGAGATACGCAGTATTTT. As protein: CAWRWVGDTQYF.

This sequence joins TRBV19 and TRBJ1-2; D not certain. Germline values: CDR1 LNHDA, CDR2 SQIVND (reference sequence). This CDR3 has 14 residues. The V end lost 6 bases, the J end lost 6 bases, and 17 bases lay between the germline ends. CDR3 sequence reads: CASRVGTVKDGYTF. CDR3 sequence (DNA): TGTGCCAGTAGAGTTGGCACGGTAAAGGATGGCTACACCTTC.

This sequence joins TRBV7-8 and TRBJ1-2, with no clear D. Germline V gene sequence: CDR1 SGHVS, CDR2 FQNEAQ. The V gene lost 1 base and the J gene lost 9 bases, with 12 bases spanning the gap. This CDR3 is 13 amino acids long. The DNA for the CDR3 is TGTGCCAGCAGCTTAGATGCAGGAAGAAGCTACACCTTC. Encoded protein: CASSLDAGRSYTF. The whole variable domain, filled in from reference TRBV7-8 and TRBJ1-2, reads GAGVSQSPRYKVAKRGQDVALRCDPISGHVSLFWYQQALGQGPEFLTYFQNEAQLDKSGLPSDRFFAERPEGSVSTLKIQRTQQEDSAVYLCASSLDAGRSYTFGSGTRLTVV.

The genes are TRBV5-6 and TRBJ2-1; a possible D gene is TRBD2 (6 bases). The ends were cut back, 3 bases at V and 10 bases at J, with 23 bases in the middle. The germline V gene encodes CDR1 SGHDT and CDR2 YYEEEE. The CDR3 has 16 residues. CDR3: CASSSFVIADPMEQFF. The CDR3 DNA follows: TGTGCCAGCAGCTCCTTCGTGATAGCGGACCCGATGGAGCAGTTCTTC.

The CDR3 coding sequence is TGTGCCAGCAGTGAAGTCGGCAGGGGGGAGACCCAGTACTTC. Residues: CASSEVGRGETQYF. The genes are TRBV6-1 and TRBJ2-5, with TRBD1 identical over 7 bases. CDR1 is MNHNS and CDR2 is SASEGT in the germline V gene. The CDR3 loop spans 14 amino acids. The V gene end was trimmed by 1 base and the J gene end by 5 bases; junction bases not matched to a gene: 4.

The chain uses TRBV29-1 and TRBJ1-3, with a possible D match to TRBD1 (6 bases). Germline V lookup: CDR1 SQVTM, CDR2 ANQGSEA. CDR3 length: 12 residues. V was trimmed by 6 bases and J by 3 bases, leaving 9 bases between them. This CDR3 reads CSVEGGGNTIYF. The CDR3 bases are TGCAGCGTCGAGGGGGGTGGAAACACCATATATTTT.

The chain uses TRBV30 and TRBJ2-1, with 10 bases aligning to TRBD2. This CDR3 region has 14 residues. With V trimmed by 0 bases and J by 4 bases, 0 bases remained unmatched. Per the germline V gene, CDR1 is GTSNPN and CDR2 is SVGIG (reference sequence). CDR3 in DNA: TGTGCCTGGAGTGTACTAGCGGGATACAATGAGCAGTTCTTC. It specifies CAWSVLAGYNEQFF.

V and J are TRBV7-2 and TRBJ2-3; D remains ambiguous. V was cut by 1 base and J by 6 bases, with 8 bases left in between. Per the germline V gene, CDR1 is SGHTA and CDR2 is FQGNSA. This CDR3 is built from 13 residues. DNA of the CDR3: TGTGCCAGCAGCTTAGATAACACCGATACGCAGTATTTT. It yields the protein CASSLDNTDTQYF.

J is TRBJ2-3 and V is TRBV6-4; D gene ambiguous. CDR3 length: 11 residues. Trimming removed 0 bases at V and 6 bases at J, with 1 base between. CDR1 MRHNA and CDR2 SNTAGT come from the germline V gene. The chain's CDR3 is CASSDSDTQYF. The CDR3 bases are TGTGCCAGCAGTGACTCGGATACGCAGTATTTT.

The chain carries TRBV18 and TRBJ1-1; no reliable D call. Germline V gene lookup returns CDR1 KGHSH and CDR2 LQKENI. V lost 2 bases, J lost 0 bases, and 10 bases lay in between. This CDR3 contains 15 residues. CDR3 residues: CASSPGRTMNTEAFF. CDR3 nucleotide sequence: TGTGCCAGCTCACCAGGACGGACCATGAACACTGAAGCTTTCTTT. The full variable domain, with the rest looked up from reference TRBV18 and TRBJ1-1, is NAGVMQNPRHLVRRRGQEARLRCSPMKGHSHVYWYRQLPEEGLKFMVYLQKENIIDESGMPKERFSAEFPKEGPSILRIQQVVRGDSAAYFCASSPGRTMNTEAFFGQGTRLTVV.

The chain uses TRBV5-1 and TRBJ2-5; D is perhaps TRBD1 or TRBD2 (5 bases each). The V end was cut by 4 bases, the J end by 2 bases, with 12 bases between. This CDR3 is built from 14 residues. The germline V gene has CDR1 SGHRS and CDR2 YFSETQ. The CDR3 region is CASSMGTVQETQYF. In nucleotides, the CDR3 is TGCGCCAGCAGCATGGGGACGGTGCAAGAGACCCAGTACTTC.

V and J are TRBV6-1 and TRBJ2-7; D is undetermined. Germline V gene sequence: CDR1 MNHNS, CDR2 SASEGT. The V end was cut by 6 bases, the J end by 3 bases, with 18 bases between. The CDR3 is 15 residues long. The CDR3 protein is CASSNWGKGIYEQYF. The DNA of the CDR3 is TGTGCCAGCAGCAACTGGGGAAAAGGGATCTACGAGCAGTACTTC.

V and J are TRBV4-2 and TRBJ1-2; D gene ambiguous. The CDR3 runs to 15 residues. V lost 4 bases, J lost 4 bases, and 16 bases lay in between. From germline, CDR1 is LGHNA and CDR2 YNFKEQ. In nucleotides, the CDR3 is TGTGCCAGCAGCCTAAATTGGGAAGGGTTCTATGGCTACACCTTC. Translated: CASSLNWEGFYGYTF.

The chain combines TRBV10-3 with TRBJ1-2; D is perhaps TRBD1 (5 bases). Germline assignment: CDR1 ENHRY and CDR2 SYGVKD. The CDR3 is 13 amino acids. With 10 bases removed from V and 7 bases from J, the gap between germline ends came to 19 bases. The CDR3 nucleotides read TGTGCCACGTGGGGACTCTCTAAGGGTGGCTACACCTTC. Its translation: CATWGLSKGGYTF.

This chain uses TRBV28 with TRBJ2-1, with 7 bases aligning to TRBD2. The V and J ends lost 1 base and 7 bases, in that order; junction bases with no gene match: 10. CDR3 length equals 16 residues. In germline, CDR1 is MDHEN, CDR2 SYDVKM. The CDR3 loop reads CASSLSPSGVENEQFF. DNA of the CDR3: TGTGCCAGCAGTTTATCTCCCAGCGGGGTGGAGAATGAGCAGTTCTTC.

The CDR3 nucleotides read TGCGCCAGCAGCTCATCGTCTGGGGCCAACGTCCTGACTTTC. This encodes CASSSSSGANVLTF. The chain combines TRBV5-1 with TRBJ2-6; D gene unclear. Between the trimmed V and J ends, which lost 3 bases and 1 base, there was a span of 5 bases. This CDR3 is 14 amino acids long. Germline V lookup: CDR1 SGHRS, CDR2 YFSETQ.

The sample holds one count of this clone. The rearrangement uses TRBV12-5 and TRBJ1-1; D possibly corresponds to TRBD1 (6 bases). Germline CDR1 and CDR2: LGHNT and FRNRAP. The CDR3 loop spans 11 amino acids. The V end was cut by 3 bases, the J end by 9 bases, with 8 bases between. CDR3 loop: CASGLQGKAFF. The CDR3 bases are TGTGCTAGTGGTTTACAGGGAAAAGCTTTCTTT.

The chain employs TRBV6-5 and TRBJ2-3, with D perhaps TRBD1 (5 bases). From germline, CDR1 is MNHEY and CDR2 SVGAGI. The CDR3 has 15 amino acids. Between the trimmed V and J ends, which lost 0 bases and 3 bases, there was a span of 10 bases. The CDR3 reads CASSYSRTSTDTQYF. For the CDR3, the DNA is TGTGCCAGCAGTTACTCCCGGACATCGACAGATACGCAGTATTTT.

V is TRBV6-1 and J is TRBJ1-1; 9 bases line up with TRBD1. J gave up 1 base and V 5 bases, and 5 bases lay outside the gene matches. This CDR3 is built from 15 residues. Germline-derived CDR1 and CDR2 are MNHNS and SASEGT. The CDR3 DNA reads TGTGCCAGCAGTCAAAGGGGACAGGGGAACACTGAAGCTTTCTTT. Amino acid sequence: CASSQRGQGNTEAFF.

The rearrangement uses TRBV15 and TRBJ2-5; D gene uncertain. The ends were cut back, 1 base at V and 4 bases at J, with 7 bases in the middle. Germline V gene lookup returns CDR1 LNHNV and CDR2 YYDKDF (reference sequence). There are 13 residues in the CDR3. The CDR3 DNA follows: TGTGCCACCAGCAGAGGGAAGTTAGAGACCCAGTACTTC. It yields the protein CATSRGKLETQYF.

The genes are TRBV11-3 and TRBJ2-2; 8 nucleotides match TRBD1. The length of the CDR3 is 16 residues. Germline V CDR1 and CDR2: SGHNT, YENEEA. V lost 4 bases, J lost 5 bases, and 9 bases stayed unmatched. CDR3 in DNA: TGTGCCAGCAGCTCGTCGGCAGGGGGCGGGACCGGGGAGCTGTTTTTT. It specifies CASSSSAGGGTGELFF.

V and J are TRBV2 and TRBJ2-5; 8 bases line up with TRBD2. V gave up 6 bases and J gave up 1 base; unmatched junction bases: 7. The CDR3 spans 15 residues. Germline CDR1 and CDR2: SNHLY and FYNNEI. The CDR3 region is CASSWTSSTQETQYF. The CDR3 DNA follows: TGTGCCAGCAGCTGGACTAGCAGCACCCAAGAGACCCAGTACTTC.